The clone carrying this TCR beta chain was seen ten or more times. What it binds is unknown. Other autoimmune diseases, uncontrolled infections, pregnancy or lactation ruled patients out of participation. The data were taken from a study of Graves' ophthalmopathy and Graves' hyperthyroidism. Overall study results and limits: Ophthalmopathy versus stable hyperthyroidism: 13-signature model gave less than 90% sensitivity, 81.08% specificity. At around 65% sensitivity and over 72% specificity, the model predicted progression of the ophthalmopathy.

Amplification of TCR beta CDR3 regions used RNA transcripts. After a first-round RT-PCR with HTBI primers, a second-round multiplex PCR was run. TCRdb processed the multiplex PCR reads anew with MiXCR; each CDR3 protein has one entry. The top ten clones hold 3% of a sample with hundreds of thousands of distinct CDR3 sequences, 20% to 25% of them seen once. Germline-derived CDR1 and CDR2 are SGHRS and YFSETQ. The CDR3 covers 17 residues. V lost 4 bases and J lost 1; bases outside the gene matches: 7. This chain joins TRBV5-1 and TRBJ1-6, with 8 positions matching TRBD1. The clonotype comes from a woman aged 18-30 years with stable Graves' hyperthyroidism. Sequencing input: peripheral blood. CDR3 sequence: CASSPGQGRSYNSPLHF. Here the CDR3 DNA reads TGCGCCAGCAGCCCAGGACAGGGAAGGTCCTATAATTCACCCCTCCACTTT.